These 17 T cell receptor beta chains share one sample of origin, sequenced in a study of T cell changes during pregnancy in multiple sclerosis. Profiling relied on immunoSEQ multiplex PCR, and the TCRdb table lists in-frame clones only, not all of them. The profile shows about 48,000 clones, around 90% of them singletons. Here the sequenced sample was CD4+ T cells from peripheral blood mononuclear cells, taken in the second trimester of pregnancy. These TCRs come from a female donor with multiple sclerosis, enrolled in a pregnancy study.

The chain links TRBV19 to TRBJ2-4; 7 bases are shared with TRBD1. CDR1 and CDR2 (germline): LNHDA, SQIVND (reference sequence). With V trimmed by 6 bases and J by 5 bases, 7 bases remained unmatched. This CDR3 has 14 residues. CDR3 residues: CASSQTGNENIQYF. DNA of the CDR3: TGTGCCAGTAGCCAGACAGGGAACGAAAACATTCAGTACTTC.

This rearrangement joins TRBV30 to TRBJ2-5, with TRBD2 matching 7 bases. CDR3 length: 14 amino acids. The trim removed 1 base at V and 2 bases at J, leaving 4 bases unmatched. Per germline, CDR1 GTSNPN and CDR2 SVGIG (reference sequence). This CDR3 reads CAWSGGGTQETQYF. For the CDR3, the DNA is TGTGCCTGGAGTGGCGGGGGAACTCAAGAGACCCAGTACTTC.

The chain joins TRBV5-5 to TRBJ2-5, with a weak D call TRBD2 (6 bases). Trimming left V 0 bases short and J 2 bases short, with 17 bases between. The CDR3 runs to 17 residues. Germline values: CDR1 SGHKS, CDR2 YYEKEE (reference sequence). The CDR3 region is CASSLGLGGIIQETQYF. The CDR3 bases are TGTGCCAGCAGCTTGGGTCTGGGCGGGATTATACAAGAGACCCAGTACTTC.

This clone was detected once. The rearrangement links TRBV7-9 to TRBJ2-3; D is possibly TRBD2 (5 bases). Germline V lookup: CDR1 SEHNR, CDR2 FQNEAQ (reference sequence). The CDR3 runs to 14 residues. The germline V and J ends were trimmed by 1 base and 5 bases, with 10 bases remaining between them. The CDR3 DNA follows: TGTGCCAGCAGCTTAGACGGGGTGTTAGATACGCAGTATTTT. Its protein is CASSLDGVLDTQYF.

CDR3 DNA: TGTGCCAGCAAGCGGCCCTCGAACACCGGGGAGCTGTTTTTT. Protein sequence: CASKRPSNTGELFF. The chain recombines TRBV2 with TRBJ2-2; D is perhaps TRBD2 (5 bases). Per the germline V gene, CDR1 is SNHLY and CDR2 is FYNNEI. This CDR3 comprises 14 residues. V was pared by 7 bases and J by 0 bases, with 9 bases between. The full variable domain, completed using reference TRBV2 and TRBJ2-2, is EPEVTQTPSHQVTQMGQEVILRCVPISNHLYFYWYRQILGQKVEFLVSFYNNEISEKSEIFDDQFSVERPDGSNFTLKIRSTKLEDSAMYFCASKRPSNTGELFFGEGSRLTVL.

For this clone: The junction shows a germline mismatch at one end, possibly a read error. The chain combines TRBV29-1 with TRBJ2-2; 9 positions agree with TRBD2. Germline CDR1 reads SQVTM; CDR2 reads ANQGSEA. This CDR3 has 15 amino acids. CDR3 in DNA: TGCAGCGTTGGCTGTATTAGCGGGAGTTATCGGGGAGCTGTTTTT. This codes for CSVGCISGSYRGAVF.

The rearrangement joins TRBV5-1 to TRBJ2-2; TRBD1 matches at 9 bases. V shed 4 bases and J 6 bases; nucleotides not matched to a gene: 4. The germline gives CDR1 SGHRS, CDR2 YFSETQ. The CDR3 has 14 residues. CDR3 in amino acids: CASSNYRGPGELFF. The CDR3 DNA reads TGCGCCAGCAGCAACTACAGGGGGCCCGGGGAGCTGTTTTTT.

In its sample, this clone was seen a few times. The chain combines TRBV5-4 with TRBJ2-5; TRBD2 might be the D (6 bases). The CDR3 has 13 amino acids. The V gene lost 5 bases and the J gene lost 5 bases, with 13 bases spanning the gap. Germline V gene data show CDR1 as SGHNT and CDR2 as YYREEE (reference sequence). The CDR3 nucleotides read TGTGCCAGCAGGGCTGCCGGAGGGGAGACCCAGTACTTC. Protein sequence: CASRAAGGETQYF.

The V and J genes are TRBV29-1 and TRBJ2-7, with no clear D. The CDR3 is 13 residues long. Trimming took 0 bases from V and 1 from J, leaving 7 bases between them. Germline lookup yields CDR1 SQVTM and CDR2 ANQGSEA. CDR3 loop: CSVEDPLSYEQYF. The DNA of the CDR3 is TGCAGCGTTGAAGACCCACTGTCCTACGAGCAGTACTTC.

V is TRBV6-6 and J is TRBJ2-7; 9 bases map to TRBD1. J was trimmed by 3 bases and V by 2 bases; bases with no gene match: 2. Germline assignment: CDR1 MNHNY and CDR2 SVGAGI (reference sequence). The CDR3 is 14 residues long. The CDR3 sequence: CASSYGTGIYEQYF. The CDR3 DNA is TGTGCCAGCAGTTACGGGACAGGGATCTACGAGCAGTACTTC.

The chain combines TRBV2 with TRBJ1-2; 8 bases line up with TRBD1. Germline V gives CDR1 SNHLY, CDR2 FYNNEI. V dropped 1 base and J dropped 4; count of bases not matched to a gene: 14. The CDR3 consists of 18 residues. The CDR3 bases are TGTGCCAGCAGTGAAGATTTCTGGGAGACAGGGGCCGTCTATGGCTACACCTTC. It encodes CASSEDFWETGAVYGYTF.

The chain joins TRBV5-1 to TRBJ2-3; 7 positions match TRBD1. The CDR3 consists of 15 residues. V gave up 1 base and J gave up 3 bases; unmatched junction bases: 5. CDR1 and CDR2 (germline): SGHRS, YFSETQ. The CDR3 bases are TGCGCCAGCAGCTTGACGGGACAGCGGACAGATACGCAGTATTTT. This gives the protein CASSLTGQRTDTQYF.

CDR3 region: CASSLVGGSRYEQYF. CDR3 bases: TGCGCCAGCAGCTTGGTAGGCGGGAGTAGGTACGAGCAGTACTTC. The V call is TRBV5-1, the J call TRBJ2-7, with TRBD2 matching 7 bases. V lost 0 bases and J lost 4; bases outside the gene matches: 7. CDR3 length: 15 amino acids. Germline assignment: CDR1 SGHRS and CDR2 YFSETQ.

This chain links TRBV28 with TRBJ1-1; the D is unclear. Germline V gene data show CDR1 as MDHEN and CDR2 as SYDVKM. This CDR3 comprises 13 residues. The V end lost 2 bases, the J end lost 8 bases, and 12 bases lay between the germline ends. The CDR3 protein is CASSLNGLSEAFF. CDR3 bases: TGTGCCAGCAGTTTAAACGGACTTAGCGAAGCTTTCTTT.

V is TRBV5-1 and J is TRBJ2-5; the D is unclear. V lost 4 bases and J lost 5, with 12 bases in between. The CDR3 contains 13 residues. In germline, CDR1 is SGHRS, CDR2 YFSETQ. CDR3 sequence reads: CASSPDTLETQYF. The DNA for the CDR3 is TGCGCCAGCAGCCCTGACACTTTGGAGACCCAGTACTTC. The full variable domain, with the rest looked up from reference TRBV5-1 and TRBJ2-5, is KAGVTQTPRYLIKTRGQQVTLSCSPISGHRSVSWYQQTPGQGLQFLFEYFSETQRNKGNFPGRFSGRQFSNSRSEMNVSTLELGDSALYLCASSPDTLETQYFGPGTRLLVL.

The chain carries TRBV10-3 and TRBJ2-7, with TRBD1 identical over 8 bases. The CDR3 sequence is 15 residues long. Germline V lookup: CDR1 ENHRY, CDR2 SYGVKD. V gave up 2 bases and J gave up 1 base; unmatched junction bases: 4. CDR3 coding DNA: TGTGCCATCAGTGAGAGGACAGGGCAGTCCTACGAGCAGTACTTC. Translating it yields CAISERTGQSYEQYF.

The rearrangement links TRBV6-5 to TRBJ2-7; the match to TRBD2 covers 7 bases. The CDR3 loop spans 14 amino acids. From germline, CDR1 is MNHEY and CDR2 SVGAGI. Trimming cost V 4 bases and J 0 bases; bases outside gene matches: 3. The CDR3 bases are TGTGCCAGCAGTTTAGGGACTAACTCCTACGAGCAGTACTTC. Translated: CASSLGTNSYEQYF.